This T cell receptor beta chain was sequenced in a study of T-cell reconstitution after alpha-beta-depleted transplantation in children. General study points: At the one-year point after transplant, T-cell counts and TCRbeta diversity were found to come mostly from T cells that had been newly produced. Recipient T cells and thymic progenitors that survived gave rise to the high TCRbeta diversity observed at day 60 in some patients. Expanded graft clones, several hundred of them, were reportedly the source of alpha-beta T cells about two months after transplant.

This clonotype was recorded at least ten times. Its antigen is not known. V gave up 4 bases and J gave up 3 bases, with 13 bases separating them. The CDR3 runs 15 residues. Germline-derived CDR1 and CDR2 are LGHDT and YNNKEL (reference sequence). Researchers prepared the TCRbeta library using unique molecular identifiers, the study reports. MiXCR, run by TCRdb on the PCR reads, gives a single entry per CDR3 protein. The table records fewer than 350,000 distinct CDR3 sequences, around 7.1% of them present only once. The clonotype was recovered from a female patient aged 2-15 years who had a stem cell transplant for Fanconi anemia, so the T cells may come from the graft donor. Sequenced material: peripheral blood, taken 360 days after TCRalphabeta/CD19-depleted stem cell transplant. The chain is built from TRBV3-1 and TRBJ2-1; D unresolved. The CDR3 nucleotides read TGTGCCAGCAGCCCAGTCCCTGTCTACTACAATGAGCAGTTCTTC. Translation: CASSPVPVYYNEQFF.